These T cell receptor beta chains were read from a single sample in a study of glioma-infiltrating T cells. TCRdb itself ran the multiplex PCR reads through MiXCR, one entry per CDR3 protein. The data contain about 130,000 distinct CDR3 sequences, about 25% of them seen just once; the ten biggest clones take up 25% to 30%. The specimen was glioma tissue, nonneoplastic brain tissue, or PBMCs (not recorded which). These receptors came from a human donor with low-grade glioma or glioblastoma, undergoing nonglioma brain surgery, or in good health (not recorded which). CDR3s include the opening cysteine and the closing phenylalanine or tryptophan. D genes are given only for firm matches. The listing skips clone size in some rows; elsewhere it reads once, few, many or a size class.

CDR3nt	CDR3aa	v_gene	j_gene	abundance	d_gene
TGCAGTGCTAGAGATTGGACAGGGTCGACTGAAGCTTTCTTT	CSARDWTGSTEAFF	TRBV20-1	TRBJ1-1	.	TRBD1
TGTGCCAGCAGTGAAGCGCACTCCAGAGGTTATGCTAATGAAAAACTGTTTTTT	CASSEAHSRGYANEKLFF	TRBV6-1	TRBJ1-4	few	.
TGTGCCAGCATTAAGGGCGGCACAGATACGCAGTATTTT	CASIKGGTDTQYF	TRBV28	TRBJ2-3	many	.
TGTGCCACCCAACAGGGAAGCAATCAGCCCCAGCATTTT	CATQQGSNQPQHF	TRBV2	TRBJ1-5	.	.
TGTGCCAGCTCACCACTATCTATGGTGGGGGTGGATCAGCCCCAGCATTTT	CASSPLSMVGVDQPQHF	TRBV18	TRBJ1-5	many	.
TGTGCCAGCAGCTTACAGGGCCGGGGGATGAACACTGAAGCTTTCTTT	CASSLQGRGMNTEAFF	TRBV7-2	TRBJ1-1	many	.
TGTGCCAGCAGTCCATCTCGGGGCTACACCTTC	CASSPSRGYTF	TRBV28	TRBJ1-2	.	.
TGTGCCAGCAGTCCCCGGACTAGCTGGAGCTCCTACAATGAGCAGTTCTTC	CASSPRTSWSSYNEQFF	TRBV27	TRBJ2-1	many	TRBD2
TGTGCCAGCAGTGAAGGACTAGCGGGCACAGATACGCAGTATTTT	CASSEGLAGTDTQYF	TRBV6-1	TRBJ2-3	few	TRBD2
TGCAGCCCTTCCGGGACTAGCGGGGGCGGCACAGATACGCAGTATTTT	CSPSGTSGGGTDTQYF	TRBV20-1	TRBJ2-3	.	TRBD2
TGTGCCAGCAGTCCCTATAGTCGGGCGGTTAGCAATCAGCCCCAGCATTTT	CASSPYSRAVSNQPQHF	TRBV27	TRBJ1-5	many	.
TGTGCCATCAGGGGGACAGACAGGGACGATGAAAAACTGTTTTTT	CAIRGTDRDDEKLFF	TRBV10-3	TRBJ1-4	.	TRBD1
TGTGCCAGCAGCCACAACAGGGAAATAGATGCGCAGTATTTT	CASSHNREIDAQYF	TRBV11-2	TRBJ2-3	.	.